Listed here are 15 T cell receptor beta chains from one sample, sequenced in a study of a mutant IDH1 vaccine in newly diagnosed glioma. Antigen specificity for these receptors is unknown. Repertoires were generated with immunoSEQ multiplex PCR, while TCRdb's copy carries only in-frame clones and drops some. The repertoire has about 81,000 clones, 85% of them found once; the top ten carry 2% to 2.5%. Time point here: week 23, last vaccination. Each dose delivered 300 ug of mutant IDH1 20-mer peptide subcutaneously with imiquimod. Sequencing used PBMCs, obtained from a glioma patient whose treatment included an IDH1 peptide vaccine. These receptors were obtained from a man aged 25-45 years with glioma. Some clones in this sample may be carry-over from other donors' samples.

V and J are TRBV6-1 and TRBJ1-3; D perhaps matches TRBD1 (6 bases). The germline CDR1 and CDR2 sequences are MNHNS and SASEGT. This CDR3 region has 13 residues. Trimming took off 2 bases at V and 4 bases at J, with 6 bases between the two ends. The CDR3 region has the DNA TGTGCCAGCAGTGAACAGGGGGGAAACACCATATATTTT. Translating it yields CASSEQGGNTIYF.

This chain uses TRBV6-1 with TRBJ2-5, with TRBD1 as a possible D gene (6 bases). The V end was cut by 10 bases, the J end by 7 bases, with 19 bases between. The CDR3 is 13 amino acids. Germline CDR1 is MNHNS and CDR2 is SASEGT. Written as DNA, the CDR3 is TGTGCCACCTCCTCGGACAGAATTGGGACCCAGTACTTC. Encoded protein: CATSSDRIGTQYF.

This sequence joins TRBV7-8 and TRBJ2-1, with D possibly matching TRBD1 (6 bases). V was clipped by 4 bases and J by 5 bases, with 18 bases between them. CDR1 SGHVS and CDR2 FQNEAQ come from the germline V gene. The CDR3 totals 16 residues. The CDR3 sequence: CASSSITGFFDNEQFF. For the CDR3, the DNA is TGTGCCAGCAGCTCCATAACAGGGTTCTTCGACAATGAGCAGTTCTTC. Drawing the rest from reference TRBV7-8 and TRBJ2-1, the complete variable domain is GAGVSQSPRYKVAKRGQDVALRCDPISGHVSLFWYQQALGQGPEFLTYFQNEAQLDKSGLPSDRFFAERPEGSVSTLKIQRTQQEDSAVYLCASSSITGFFDNEQFFGPGTRLTVL.

This rearrangement joins TRBV13 to TRBJ1-2, with TRBD1 matching over 7 bases. V was pared by 2 bases and J by 6 bases, with 3 bases of the junction left unmatched. The CDR3 length is 13 residues. Germline V lookup: CDR1 PRHDT, CDR2 FYEKMQ (reference sequence). CDR3 loop: CASSLLTGDGYTF. The CDR3 DNA is TGTGCCAGCAGCTTATTAACAGGGGATGGCTACACCTTC.

This rearrangement joins TRBV11-2 to TRBJ1-5; D is possibly TRBD1 (5 bases). The CDR3 loop spans 18 amino acids. V was pared by 3 bases and J by 0 bases, with 18 bases between. Germline loops: CDR1 SGHAT, CDR2 FQNNGV. The CDR3 DNA follows: TGTGCCAGCAGCTTGTTTACTTGGGGCTACTATAGCAATCAGCCCCAGCATTTT. Its protein product is CASSLFTWGYYSNQPQHF. Filled out from reference TRBV11-2 and TRBJ1-5, the complete variable domain reads EAGVAQSPRYKIIEKRQSVAFWCNPISGHATLYWYQQILGQGPKLLIQFQNNGVVDDSQLPKDRFSAERLKGVDSTLKIQPAKLEDSAVYLCASSLFTWGYYSNQPQHFGDGTRLSIL.

J is TRBJ2-1 and V is TRBV30; D gene ambiguous. There are 13 residues in the CDR3. V dropped 5 bases and J dropped 6 bases, with 14 bases sitting between them. CDR1 and CDR2 from the germline V gene are GTSNPN and SVGIG (reference sequence). This CDR3 reads CAWVPEQSNEQFF. DNA of the CDR3: TGTGCCTGGGTCCCAGAACAAAGCAATGAGCAGTTCTTC.

The J gene is TRBJ1-4, the V gene TRBV2, with D maybe TRBD1 (5 bases). This CDR3 is built from 13 residues. The V gene lost 11 bases and the J gene lost 8 bases, with 18 bases spanning the gap. From germline, CDR1 is SNHLY and CDR2 FYNNEI. CDR3 nucleotides: TGTGCCTGCCGGAGGCAGGGTACCGAAAAACTGTTTTTT. Residues: CACRRQGTEKLFF.

The chain employs TRBV2 and TRBJ2-3; 9 bases fit TRBD2. Germline V gene sequence: CDR1 SNHLY, CDR2 FYNNEI. CDR3 length: 16 residues. After removal of 6 bases from V and 0 bases from J, the junction contained 7 bases not matched to a gene. The CDR3 DNA reads TGTGCCAGCAGATTTGGACTAGCGCAGAGCACAGATACGCAGTATTTT. It yields the protein CASRFGLAQSTDTQYF. The variable domain in full, completed from reference TRBV2 and TRBJ2-3, reads EPEVTQTPSHQVTQMGQEVILRCVPISNHLYFYWYRQILGQKVEFLVSFYNNEISEKSEIFDDQFSVERPDGSNFTLKIRSTKLEDSAMYFCASRFGLAQSTDTQYFGPGTRLTVL.

This rearrangement joins TRBV28 to TRBJ1-4; 8 nucleotides line up with TRBD1. The V gene end was trimmed by 3 bases and the J gene end by 7 bases; junction bases not matched to a gene: 4. CDR1 MDHEN and CDR2 SYDVKM come from the germline V gene. This CDR3 has 14 residues. CDR3 region: CASSLDREGEKLFF. In nucleotides, the CDR3 is TGTGCCAGCAGTTTGGACAGGGAGGGTGAAAAACTGTTTTTT.

This clone has just one count. The V call is TRBV11-2, the J call TRBJ1-3, with 7 bases aligning to TRBD1. With V trimmed by 1 base and J by 0 bases, 3 bases remained unmatched. This CDR3 region has 16 residues. From germline, CDR1 is SGHAT and CDR2 FQNNGV. The chain's CDR3 is CASSLGTGYSGNTIYF. The CDR3 coding sequence is TGTGCCAGCAGCTTAGGGACAGGATACTCTGGAAACACCATATATTTT. Based on the CDR3 plus reference TRBV11-2 and TRBJ1-3, the full variable domain is EAGVAQSPRYKIIEKRQSVAFWCNPISGHATLYWYQQILGQGPKLLIQFQNNGVVDDSQLPKDRFSAERLKGVDSTLKIQPAKLEDSAVYLCASSLGTGYSGNTIYFGEGSWLTVV.

V gene TRBV7-3 combines with J gene TRBJ2-3; D not resolved. The V gene lost 3 bases and the J gene lost 3 bases, with 7 bases spanning the gap. In germline, CDR1 is SGHTA, CDR2 FQGTGA. The CDR3 consists of 13 residues. The CDR3 reads CASSLGRTDTQYF. In DNA form, the CDR3 reads TGTGCCAGCAGCTTGGGAAGGACAGATACGCAGTATTTT.

The chain links TRBV6-1 to TRBJ1-4, with D possibly being TRBD1 (6 bases). V was trimmed by 3 bases and J by 8 bases, leaving 10 bases between them. Per the germline V gene, CDR1 is MNHNS and CDR2 is SASEGT. CDR3 size: 13 residues. The CDR3 loop reads CASSDRGREKLFF. The CDR3 DNA is TGTGCCAGCAGTGATCGGGGGCGGGAAAAACTGTTTTTT.

J is TRBJ2-2 and V is TRBV30; D not certain. V shed 0 bases and J shed 4 bases, with 6 bases lying between them. Germline V gives CDR1 GTSNPN, CDR2 SVGIG (reference sequence). This CDR3 is built from 13 residues. DNA of the CDR3: TGTGCCTGGAGTGTACAGTCCACCGGGGAGCTGTTTTTT. This gives the protein CAWSVQSTGELFF.

The rearrangement uses TRBV5-1 and TRBJ1-1; possibly TRBD1 for D (5 bases). The germline V and J ends were trimmed by 0 bases and 1 base, with 13 bases remaining between them. The CDR3 totals 16 residues. Per germline, CDR1 SGHRS and CDR2 YFSETQ. DNA for the CDR3: TGCGCCAGCAGCTTGGCCCAGGGCAGAGCGAACACTGAAGCTTTCTTT. This gives the protein CASSLAQGRANTEAFF. The complete variable domain, with remaining parts taken from reference TRBV5-1 and TRBJ1-1, reads KAGVTQTPRYLIKTRGQQVTLSCSPISGHRSVSWYQQTPGQGLQFLFEYFSETQRNKGNFPGRFSGRQFSNSRSEMNVSTLELGDSALYLCASSLAQGRANTEAFFGQGTRLTVV.

J is TRBJ1-3 and V is TRBV28, with a possible D match to TRBD1 (6 bases). Trimming pared 10 bases from V and 0 bases from J, leaving 13 bases between. The CDR3 sequence is 14 residues long. The germline gives CDR1 MDHEN, CDR2 SYDVKM. The CDR3 here is CAITRDNSGNTIYF. DNA of the CDR3: TGTGCCATAACCCGGGACAACTCTGGAAACACCATATATTTT.